One and the same sample provided the 19 T cell receptor beta chains below, sequenced in a study of OX40 agonist ivuxolimab in advanced cancers. Sequencing was performed with immunoSEQ multiplex PCR; in TCRdb, only in-frame clones are kept and a portion is missing. The table includes roughly 53,000 clones, about 85% detected once. Sequencing used CD4+ or CD8+ T cells sorted from blood, obtained in a trial of the OX40 agonist ivuxolimab. These receptors were taken from an adult with an advanced solid tumor such as melanoma, head and neck, liver or kidney cancer.

The chain joins TRBV19 to TRBJ1-4, with a tentative D call TRBD1 (5 bases). The germline gives CDR1 LNHDA, CDR2 SQIVND (reference sequence). V was cut by 4 bases and J by 5 bases, with 14 bases left in between. The CDR3 covers 15 residues. CDR3 in amino acids: CASSTSGGINEKLFF. CDR3 bases: TGTGCCAGTAGTACTAGCGGGGGGATCAATGAAAAACTGTTTTTT.

The rearrangement links TRBV25-1 to TRBJ2-6; D remains ambiguous. Trimming removed 9 bases at V and 3 bases at J, with 12 bases between. CDR1 is MGHDK and CDR2 is SYGVNS in the germline V gene. The CDR3 spans 14 residues. The CDR3 here is CASRPSGGANVLTF. CDR3 nucleotides: TGTGCCAGTCGACCCTCCGGTGGGGCCAACGTCCTGACTTTC.

This clone was detected only a few times. This chain links TRBV19 with TRBJ2-1, with D possibly matching TRBD2 (7 bases). Trimming shortened V by 3 bases and J by 8 bases, and 11 bases separated the two germline ends. Germline V CDR1 and CDR2: LNHDA, SQIVND (reference sequence). This CDR3 is 13 amino acids long. The CDR3 DNA follows: TGTGCCAGTAGTATTACGGGGGGCTATGAGCAGTTCTTC. Translation gives CASSITGGYEQFF.

The chain couples TRBV12-1 to TRBJ2-7. TRBV12-1 is recorded as a pseudogene. The CDR3 sequence is 9 residues long. The CDR3 DNA is TGTGCCAGCAGCCCGGGCCATTACTTC. Translating gives CASSPGHYF.

V and J are TRBV6-6 and TRBJ2-1; possible D gene TRBD2, 5 bases. This CDR3 comprises 14 residues. The V gene lost 0 bases and the J gene lost 4 bases, with 7 bases spanning the gap. Germline loops: CDR1 MNHNY, CDR2 SVGAGI (reference sequence). CDR3 DNA sequence: TGTGCCAGCAGTTACTCTAGCGTGTACAATGAGCAGTTCTTC. Protein product: CASSYSSVYNEQFF.

The chain joins TRBV4-2 to TRBJ1-3; the D is unclear. The V end was cut by 4 bases, the J end by 2 bases, with 9 bases between. The germline V gene has CDR1 LGHNA and CDR2 YNFKEQ. This CDR3 region has 14 residues. Here the CDR3 reads CASSLAQPGNTIYF. DNA of the CDR3: TGTGCCAGCAGCCTAGCACAGCCTGGAAACACCATATATTTT.

By sample fraction, this clone is medium-sized. V and J are TRBV30 and TRBJ1-1; D call uncertain. CDR1 GTSNPN and CDR2 SVGIG come from the germline V gene (reference sequence). V gave up 5 bases and J gave up 1 base, with 8 bases separating them. The CDR3 runs 12 residues. The CDR3 spells CAWVPQNTEAFF. In nucleotides, the CDR3 is TGTGCCTGGGTCCCTCAGAACACTGAAGCTTTCTTT.

V gene TRBV5-6 combines with J gene TRBJ2-3, with 9 bases matching TRBD2. The germline CDR1 and CDR2 sequences are SGHDT and YYEEEE. CDR3 size: 14 residues. Unmatched junction bases numbered 4, after V lost 2 bases and J lost 6 bases. The DNA of the CDR3 is TGTGCCAGCAGCTTAATAGCGGGGGCGGATACGCAGTATTTT. Protein: CASSLIAGADTQYF.

The table lists this clone with a few counts. The chain uses TRBV11-1 and TRBJ1-1; D not resolved. The germline V and J ends were trimmed by 4 bases and 3 bases, with 15 bases remaining between them. This CDR3 has 15 amino acids. Germline V gives CDR1 SGHAT, CDR2 FQDESV (reference sequence). The DNA of the CDR3 is TGTGCCAGCAGCTCCCCCACCACGCGGGACACTGAAGCTTTCTTT. This translates into CASSSPTTRDTEAFF.

The CDR3 loop reads CASTWRQGEKKTQYF. The CDR3 nucleotides read TGTGCCAGCACCTGGAGGCAGGGTGAGAAGAAGACCCAGTACTTC. The V and J genes are TRBV27 and TRBJ2-5; D might be TRBD1 or TRBD2, each matching 5 bases. CDR3 length equals 15 residues. The germline V gene has CDR1 MNHEY and CDR2 SMNVEV (reference sequence). Deletions cut 7 bases from V and 6 bases from J, with 21 bases between.

This chain uses TRBV11-2 with TRBJ2-3; D is unresolved. The CDR3 sequence is 14 residues long. V lost 5 bases, J lost 2 bases, and 11 bases lay in between. Germline V gene data show CDR1 as SGHAT and CDR2 as FQNNGV. The CDR3 protein is CASSPNRNTDTQYF. As DNA, the CDR3 is TGTGCCAGCAGCCCGAACAGAAACACAGATACGCAGTATTTT.

In this sample, this clone turned up a few times. V usage is TRBV7-9 and J usage is TRBJ1-2; D is possibly TRBD1 (6 bases). The CDR3 runs to 13 residues. V lost 3 bases and J 8 bases, leaving 13 bases between the germline ends. The germline CDR1 and CDR2 sequences are SEHNR and FQNEAQ (reference sequence). CDR3 sequence: CASSLEQGDGYTF. The CDR3 nucleotides are TGTGCCAGCAGCTTGGAACAGGGCGACGGCTACACCTTC.

The V gene is TRBV4-1, the J gene TRBJ1-6; D gene uncertain. This CDR3 has 12 amino acids. With 8 bases removed from V and 5 bases from J, the gap between germline ends came to 7 bases. Per the germline V gene, CDR1 is MGHRA and CDR2 is YSYEKL. This CDR3 is CASRKDNSPLHF. DNA for the CDR3: TGCGCCAGCCGGAAGGATAATTCACCCCTCCACTTT.

The V and J genes are TRBV7-9 and TRBJ2-4; 7 nucleotides line up with TRBD1. The CDR3 has 16 amino acids. The germline CDR1 and CDR2 sequences are SEHNR and FQNEAQ (reference sequence). V was clipped by 2 bases and J by 5 bases; unmatched bases: 9. DNA for the CDR3: TGTGCCAGCAGCTTACGAAGACGGGACAGCCAAAACATTCAGTACTTC. Translation: CASSLRRRDSQNIQYF.

This chain connects TRBV19 to TRBJ1-2; D is undetermined. Germline V gives CDR1 LNHDA, CDR2 SQIVND (reference sequence). This CDR3 contains 13 residues. Deletions cut 9 bases from V and 6 bases from J, with 17 bases between. Written as DNA, the CDR3 is TGTGCCAGCTACGCCCGGCGGGGTCATGGCTACACCTTC. Residues: CASYARRGHGYTF. Variable domain in full (rest from reference TRBV19 and TRBJ1-2): DGGITQSPKYLFRKEGQNVTLSCEQNLNHDAMYWYRQDPGQGLRLIYYSQIVNDFQKGDIAEGYSVSREKKESFPLTVTSAQKNPTAFYLCASYARRGHGYTFGSGTRLTVV.

The chain couples TRBV7-9 to TRBJ2-7; D call uncertain. The CDR3 spans 14 residues. The V end lost 3 bases, the J end lost 0 bases, and 9 bases lay between the germline ends. From germline, CDR1 is SEHNR and CDR2 FQNEAQ (reference sequence). CDR3 in DNA: TGTGCCAGCAGCTTGGTGGGAATCTCCTACGAGCAGTACTTC. Translated: CASSLVGISYEQYF.

The V call is TRBV6-5, the J call TRBJ1-4; the D is unclear. This CDR3 has 14 amino acids. V was clipped by 6 bases and J by 8 bases, with 16 bases between them. Germline V gene lookup returns CDR1 MNHEY and CDR2 SVGAGI. DNA for the CDR3: TGTGCCAGCAGAGACTCCCGGCGAAAGGAAAAACTGTTTTTT. Translation gives CASRDSRRKEKLFF.

The CDR3 is CSVEGGGNYEQYF. DNA of the CDR3: TGCAGCGTTGAAGGGGGGGGGAACTACGAGCAGTACTTC. This chain joins TRBV29-1 and TRBJ2-7; 7 bases are shared with TRBD2. With 1 base clipped from V and 3 bases from J, the junction kept 3 bases outside the gene matches. Germline-derived CDR1 and CDR2 are SQVTM and ANQGSEA. CDR3 length: 13 residues.

The genes are TRBV27 and TRBJ2-7, with D possibly matching TRBD1 (5 bases). CDR1 and CDR2 (germline): MNHEY, SMNVEV (reference sequence). The V end was cut by 4 bases, the J end by 4 bases, with 14 bases between. This CDR3 has 14 residues. The CDR3 sequence: CASSYSRVSYEQYF. In DNA, the CDR3 is TGTGCCAGCAGTTACTCCAGGGTCTCGTACGAGCAGTACTTC.